The rows below give T cell receptor beta chains drawn from one sample of a study of PD-1 blockade in classical Hodgkin lymphoma. Sequenced by immunoSEQ multiplex PCR; TCRdb stores in-frame clones only, minus some. The sample carries about 93,000 clones, roughly 73% recorded once. The material was peripheral blood mononuclear cells (PBMCs), obtained before the fourth cycle of nivolumab. Receptor source: a human donor with classical Hodgkin lymphoma. CDR3s include the opening cysteine and the closing phenylalanine or tryptophan. Fields, in order: V gene, D gene, clone size, J gene, CDR3 protein, CDR3 DNA. A D gene is named only where the DNA matches it firmly. Rows give clone size only sometimes, using once, few, many, or a class for an expanded clone.

TRBV28	TRBD2	few	TRBJ2-7	CASSSPWGSGSYEQYF	TGTGCCAGCAGTTCCCCCTGGGGTAGCGGGAGCTACGAGCAGTACTTC
TRBV18	TRBD2	-	TRBJ2-7	CASSPSGRVDYEQYF	TGTGCCAGCTCACCCTCAGGGAGGGTAGACTACGAGCAGTACTTC
TRBV6-7	-	-	TRBJ2-4	CASSTRGGNIQYF	TGTGCCAGCAGTACCAGGGGAGGAAACATTCAGTACTTC
TRBV29-1	-	-	TRBJ2-6	CSVEGIPGANVLTF	TGCAGCGTGGAAGGGATCCCTGGGGCCAACGTCCTGACTTTC
TRBV27	-	-	TRBJ1-2	CASTKGVHYGYTF	TGTGCCAGCACCAAAGGAGTGCACTATGGCTACACCTTC
TRBV19	TRBD1	-	TRBJ1-1	CASSIDRDTEAFF	TGTGCCAGTAGTATCGACAGGGACACTGAAGCTTTCTTT
TRBV5-4	-	-	TRBJ2-1	CASSLVGGNEQFF	TGTGCCAGCAGCTTGGTGGGTGGGAATGAGCAGTTCTTC
TRBV5-1	TRBD1	-	TRBJ1-3	CASSLEQGGNTIYF	TGCGCCAGCAGCTTGGAGCAGGGGGGGAACACCATATATTTT
TRBV30	TRBD1	-	TRBJ1-5	CAWSRGRDRGYSNQPQHF	TGTGCCTGGAGTCGGGGGCGGGACAGGGGCTATAGCAATCAGCCCCAGCATTTT
TRBV2	-	once	TRBJ2-3	CASSDEGLDTQYF	TGTGCCAGCAGTGATGAGGGTTTAGATACGCAGTATTTT
TRBV28	TRBD1	-	TRBJ1-5	CASSLSTGVANQPQHF	TGTGCCAGCAGTTTATCAACAGGGGTTGCCAATCAGCCCCAGCATTTT
TRBV10-3	-	-	TRBJ1-3	CAISDPSSGNTIYF	TGTGCCATCAGTGACCCGAGCTCTGGAAACACCATATATTTT
TRBV29-1	-	-	TRBJ1-1	CSVEAPRPMNTEAFF	TGCAGCGTTGAAGCCCCCCGCCCTATGAACACTGAAGCTTTCTTT
TRBV7-9	-	-	TRBJ1-4	CASSPPTNDEKLFF	TGTGCCAGCAGCCCCCCAACTAATGATGAAAAACTGTTTTTT
TRBV30	-	few	TRBJ1-3	CAWSVRVGNTIYF	TGTGCCTGGAGTGTAAGGGTTGGAAACACCATATATTTT
TRBV19	-	once	TRBJ2-2	CASSIPGARSGELFF	TGTGCCAGTAGTATCCCGGGAGCGAGGTCCGGGGAGCTGTTTTTT